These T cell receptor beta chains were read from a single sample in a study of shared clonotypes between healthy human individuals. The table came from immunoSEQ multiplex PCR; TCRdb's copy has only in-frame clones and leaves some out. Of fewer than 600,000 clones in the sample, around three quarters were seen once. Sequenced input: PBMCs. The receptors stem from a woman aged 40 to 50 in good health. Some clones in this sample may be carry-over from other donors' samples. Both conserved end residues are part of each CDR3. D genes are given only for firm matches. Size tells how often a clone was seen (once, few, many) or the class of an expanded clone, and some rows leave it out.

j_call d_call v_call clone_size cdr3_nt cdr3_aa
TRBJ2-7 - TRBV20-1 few TGCAGTGCTAGAAGGGAGTACGAGCAGTACTTC CSARREYEQYF
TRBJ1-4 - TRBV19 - TGTGCCAGTAGTACCCCCGGGAGTAATGAAAAACTGTTTTTT CASSTPGSNEKLFF
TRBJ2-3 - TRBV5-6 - TGTGCCAGCAGCTTCGAGCTGGGGGATACGCAGTATTTT CASSFELGDTQYF
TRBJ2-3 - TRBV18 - TGTGCCAGCTCACCACCGTCGGAGGGTACGCAGTATTTT CASSPPSEGTQYF
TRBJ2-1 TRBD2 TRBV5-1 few TGCGCCAGCAGCCCCCTCGGACTAGCGGGGCTCAATGAGCAGTTCTTC CASSPLGLAGLNEQFF
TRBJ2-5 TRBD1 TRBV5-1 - TGCGCCAGCAGCCGGACAGGGGGACAAGAGACCCAGTACTTC CASSRTGGQETQYF
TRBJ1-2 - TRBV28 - TGTGCCAGCAGTTTGACGGAGTATGGCGGCTACACCTTC CASSLTEYGGYTF
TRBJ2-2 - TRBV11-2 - TGTGCCAGCAGCTCCTCCAGGGGACCGAACACCGGGGAGCTGTTTTTT CASSSSRGPNTGELFF
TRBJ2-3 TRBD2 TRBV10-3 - TGTGCCATCAGTGAATCTAGCGGGAGAGGGGGAACAGATACGCAGTATTTT CAISESSGRGGTDTQYF
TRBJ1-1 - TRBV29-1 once TGCAGCTTACGGGAAGGGGGGAACACTGAAGCTTTCTTT CSLREGGNTEAFF
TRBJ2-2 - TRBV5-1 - TGCGCCAGCAGCTTCCTACTGACAGGAACTGGGGAGCTGTTTTTT CASSFLLTGTGELFF
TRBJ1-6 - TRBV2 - TGTGCCAGCAGGCTAGACACGAGCTCCTATAATTCACCCCTCCACTTT CASRLDTSSYNSPLHF
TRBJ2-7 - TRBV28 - TGTGCCAGCAGTGAACCTACAGGGCTCTCCTACGAGCAGTACTTC CASSEPTGLSYEQYF
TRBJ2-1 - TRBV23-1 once TGCGCCAGCCGGAGGGTGAGGTACAATGAGCAGTTCTTC CASRRVRYNEQFF
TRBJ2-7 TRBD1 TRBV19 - TGTGCCAGTAGTCCCCGGCACAGGGGTGGGGAGCAGTACTTC CASSPRHRGGEQYF
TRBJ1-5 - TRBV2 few TGTGCCAGCAGTGAATTGACGAAGAATCAGCCCCAGCATTTT CASSELTKNQPQHF
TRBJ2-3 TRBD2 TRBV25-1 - TGTGCCAGCAGTGAATTGCGGGGGAGCACAGATACGCAGTATTTT CASSELRGSTDTQYF
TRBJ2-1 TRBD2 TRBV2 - TGTGCCAGCAGTGCTGGGGTACTAGCGGGAGGTGGGGAGCAGTTCTTC CASSAGVLAGGGEQFF
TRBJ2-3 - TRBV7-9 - TGTGCCAGCAGCTTAAGGGACAGGGCTGGACTAGCGGCTGGATATACGCAGTATTTT CASSLRDRAGLAAGYTQYF
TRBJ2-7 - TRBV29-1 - TGCAGCGTTGAGCAACCGGGCTACGAGCAGTACTTC CSVEQPGYEQYF
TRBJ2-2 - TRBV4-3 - TGCGCCAGCAGCCAGCTAGTTTTCCAGAACACCGGGGAGCTGTTTTTT CASSQLVFQNTGELFF
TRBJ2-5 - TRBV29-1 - TGCAGCGTTGAAGCCCAGGAGGCTATCCAAGAGACCCAGTACTTC CSVEAQEAIQETQYF
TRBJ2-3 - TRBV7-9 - TGTGCCAGCAGCCCAACCACTAGCACAGATACGCAGTATTTT CASSPTTSTDTQYF
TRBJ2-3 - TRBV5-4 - TGTGCCAGCAGCACCTCTAGCGAGCTATTGGATACGCAGTATTTT CASSTSSELLDTQYF
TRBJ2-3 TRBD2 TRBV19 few TGTGCCAGTAGCCACTCCAGTAGCGGGAGGGTCGCCACAGATACGCAGTATTTT CASSHSSSGRVATDTQYF
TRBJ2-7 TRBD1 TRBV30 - TGTGCCCCTGTCCGGGACAGGGCTTTCGAGCAGTACTTC CAPVRDRAFEQYF
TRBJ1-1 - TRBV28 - TGTGCCAGCAGTTTTAGACAGTTTTTGTCTGAAGCTTTCTTT CASSFRQFLSEAFF
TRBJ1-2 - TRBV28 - TGTGCCAGCAGTTTATCGGACGGGTTCTCGGGGGACGGCTATGGCTACACCTTC CASSLSDGFSGDGYGYTF
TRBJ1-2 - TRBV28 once TGTGCCAGTAATCGCAGTTTTAACTATGGCTACACCTTC CASNRSFNYGYTF
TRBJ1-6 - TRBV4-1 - TGCGCCAGCAGCCTGGGGATAGGCACCACCCTCCACTTT CASSLGIGTTLHF